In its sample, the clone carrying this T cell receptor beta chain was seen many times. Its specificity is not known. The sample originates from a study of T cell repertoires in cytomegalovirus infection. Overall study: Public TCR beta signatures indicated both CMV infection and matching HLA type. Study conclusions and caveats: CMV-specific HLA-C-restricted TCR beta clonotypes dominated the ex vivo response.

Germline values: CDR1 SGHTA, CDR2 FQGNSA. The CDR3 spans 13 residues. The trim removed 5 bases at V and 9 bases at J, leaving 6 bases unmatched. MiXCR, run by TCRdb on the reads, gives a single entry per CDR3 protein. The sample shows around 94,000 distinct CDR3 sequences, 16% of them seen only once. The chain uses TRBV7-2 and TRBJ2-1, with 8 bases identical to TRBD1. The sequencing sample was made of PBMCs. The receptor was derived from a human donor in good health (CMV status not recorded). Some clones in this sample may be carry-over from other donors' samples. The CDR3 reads CASSRTGFSEQFF. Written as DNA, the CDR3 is TGTGCCAGCAGCCGGACAGGGTTTAGTGAGCAGTTCTTC. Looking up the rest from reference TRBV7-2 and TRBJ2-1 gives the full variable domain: GAGVSQSPSNKVTEKGKDVELRCDPISGHTALYWYRQSLGQGLEFLIYFQGNSAPDKSGLPSDRFSAERTGGSVSTLTIQRTQQEDSAVYLCASSRTGFSEQFFGPGTRLTVL.